This passage covers 2 T cell receptor beta chains from one sample sequenced in a study of Ad26.COV2.S vaccination and SARS-CoV-2 variants listed by TCRdb under 2021. The library was produced with the immunoSEQ multiplex PCR assay. What TCRdb holds here is the immuneACCESS table cut down to in-frame rearrangements. Part of the clones is not present; checked against another copy, under half of the missing clones reflect an unresolved V gene, and the others are unexplained. This sample gives some 350,000 clones in total; 92% of them show up just once. The ten largest clones add up to roughly 3.9% of the sample. The sample's time point label, decoded: individuals recovered from natural SARS-CoV-2 infection. The source material was peripheral blood, sampled after recovery from COVID-19. These receptors all stem from a human donor who had recovered from COVID-19.

CDR3 sequence reads: CASSLGLVTGELFF. CDR3 nucleotides: TGTGCCAGCAGCTTAGGTCTAGTCACCGGGGAGCTGTTTTTT. This chain uses TRBV7-2 with TRBJ2-2; no reliable D call. The CDR3 consists of 14 residues. Germline values: CDR1 SGHTA, CDR2 FQGNSA. The V end was cut by 1 base, the J end by 4 bases, with 7 bases between.

This clone was detected once. The CDR3 here is CASATGEGEKLFF. CDR3 sequence (DNA): TGTGCCAGCGCGACAGGGGAGGGAGAAAAACTGTTTTTT. The V call is TRBV18, the J call TRBJ1-4, with 8 bases matching TRBD1. The CDR3 length is 13 residues. From germline, CDR1 is KGHSH and CDR2 LQKENI. The V gene end was trimmed by 8 bases and the J gene end by 8 bases; junction bases not matched to a gene: 7.